One and the same sample provided the 2 T cell receptor beta chains below, sequenced in a study of CD8 T cells in Susac syndrome. The authors reverse transcribed roughly 0.5 to 1 ug RNA with random hexamers. TCRdb redid the calling of the immunoSEQ multiplex PCR reads with MiXCR, one entry per CDR3 protein. The repertoire holds 150,000 to 200,000 distinct CDR3 sequences, with 85% to 95% as singletons. Sequencing was done on a sample of CD4+ T cells from PBMCs. The receptors shown here come from a human donor with Susac syndrome.

V is TRBV2 and J is TRBJ2-5, with D possibly matching TRBD1 (5 bases). The CDR3 has 12 residues. Germline-derived CDR1 and CDR2 are SNHLY and FYNNEI. The V gene lost 6 bases and the J gene lost 1 base, with 6 bases spanning the gap. The chain's CDR3 is CASRDIQETQYF. DNA of the CDR3: TGTGCCAGCAGGGACATCCAAGAGACCCAGTACTTC.

This sequence joins TRBV29-1 and TRBJ2-1; D perhaps matches TRBD1 (6 bases). The CDR3 covers 13 residues. V lost 0 bases to trimming and J lost 12 bases, with 15 bases between them. The germline CDR1 and CDR2 sequences are SQVTM and ANQGSEA. CDR3 protein: CSVEDDRPWGQFF. CDR3 nucleotides: TGCAGCGTTGAAGATGACAGGCCGTGGGGGCAGTTCTTC.